The entry below describes one T cell receptor beta chain. Its antigen remains unidentified. This sample was included in a study of T cells expressing NK-cell markers. The study's findings and limits: As a fraction of CD8+ T cells, dominant NKG2C+ clonotypes reached about 1.0-7.0% in six donors. These same clonotypes (in four donors) also led the CD3+CD56-NKG2C+ fraction.

TCRdb re-called the 5' RACE reads and catalogs CDR3 proteins one per entry, DNA excluded. This table lists 500,000 to 600,000 distinct CDR3 sequences. The CDR3 spans 16 residues. Germline V gene data show CDR1 as LGHNA and CDR2 as YSLEER. The sequence was collected from a man aged 18 to 29 in good health. This chain uses TRBV4-3 with TRBJ1-3; TCRdb returns TRBD1, unconfirmable since there is no DNA. Sequenced material: blood T cells: a sorted CD56 or NKG2C T cell subset, CD4+ or CD8+ T cells, or bulk PBMC T cells (not recorded which). This CDR3 is CASSQDRTDYGNTIYF.